The T cell receptor beta chain under discussion was sequenced for a study of post-analysis software for immune sequencing data. Overall study: The cohort encompassed relapsing-remitting, secondary progressive and progressive-relapsing multiple sclerosis disease courses. General observations from the study: Patients showed TRBV5-6, TRBV5-1 and TRBV20-1 among 4 or 5 TRBV segments more frequent than in controls. Same-batch preparations were strongly co-clustered by F measure. There was significantly lower normalized Chao1 diversity in multiple sclerosis patients than in controls.

V shed 5 bases and J shed 0 bases, with 15 bases lying between them. The CDR3 length is 15 residues. The germline CDR1 and CDR2 sequences are SGHRS and YFSETQ. Incorporated into the TCR beta cDNA libraries were unique molecular identifiers, which served to reduce PCR and sequencing biases. Out of 1 to 10 million T cells, roughly 0.5 million cDNA molecules were generated. TCRdb independently ran MiXCR on the PCR reads; one entry per CDR3 protein. The sample includes approximately 440,000 distinct CDR3 sequences, roughly 46% of them seen just once. This clonotype was recorded a few times. The antigen is not known.

This TCR derives from a girl aged 5 to 17 with multiple sclerosis. Input material: blood. The chain uses TRBV5-1 and TRBJ2-7, with D possibly being TRBD1 or TRBD2 (5 bases each). CDR3 amino acids: CASSKQGTGSYEQYF. CDR3 nucleotides: TGCGCCAGCAGTAAACAAGGGACCGGCTCCTACGAGCAGTACTTC. Combining the CDR3 with reference TRBV5-1 and TRBJ2-7 gives the whole variable domain KAGVTQTPRYLIKTRGQQVTLSCSPISGHRSVSWYQQTPGQGLQFLFEYFSETQRNKGNFPGRFSGRQFSNSRSEMNVSTLELGDSALYLCASSKQGTGSYEQYFGPGTRLTVT.